The 18 T cell receptor beta chains in this list originate from one sample, sequenced in a study of CXCR3-negative and CXCR3-positive naive CD8 T cells. TRB cDNA was prepared as libraries by UMI-labeled 5' RACE. TCRdb reworked the 5' RACE reads into one entry per CDR3 protein, no DNA. In total, the table holds 100,000 to 150,000 distinct CDR3 sequences. Sequencing was carried out using naive CXCR3- CD8+ T cells from blood. Sample subset: CD45RO-CCR7+CD27+CD95- naive CD8+ T cells lacking CXCR3 (TNR3-). The source of these receptors is a human donor in good health. Some clones in this sample may be carry-over from other donors' samples.

V usage is TRBV19 and J usage is TRBJ2-7; absent DNA, TCRdb's TRBD1 call cannot be checked. Germline CDR1 is LNHDA and CDR2 is SQIVND (reference sequence). This CDR3 comprises 14 residues. The CDR3 sequence: CASSMAQGSHEQYF.

This chain uses TRBV4-1 with TRBJ2-4; there is no DNA to check the TCRdb D call of TRBD2. Germline V gene lookup returns CDR1 MGHRA and CDR2 YSYEKL. This CDR3 spans 17 amino acids. The CDR3 here is CASSQLTSGSAKNIQYF.

The chain combines TRBV4-1 with TRBJ2-7. Germline CDR1 MGHRA, CDR2 YSYEKL. The CDR3 sequence is 14 residues long. The chain's CDR3 is CASSQVRGSGEQYF.

V gene TRBV12-3 or TRBV12-4 combines with J gene TRBJ2-1; TCRdb indicates TRBD1, and absent DNA this call remains unverified. The CDR3 has 15 amino acids. The CDR3 sequence is CASRTGQGVMNEQFF.

The genes are TRBV7-3 and TRBJ2-3; TCRdb lists TRBD2, though no DNA is available to test this call. CDR3 size: 14 residues. The germline V gene has CDR1 SGHTA and CDR2 FQGTGA. This CDR3 is CASTTSGSTDTQYF.

This chain connects TRBV4-2 to TRBJ1-1; without DNA, the TCRdb call of TRBD1 cannot be checked. Germline loops: CDR1 LGHNA, CDR2 YNFKEQ. The CDR3 runs to 15 residues. The CDR3 region is CASSQAYEGPIEAFF.

The V call is TRBV7-9, the J call TRBJ2-2; TCRdb's D gene call, TRBD1, goes unchecked for lack of DNA. In germline, CDR1 is SEHNR, CDR2 FQNEAQ (reference sequence). The length of the CDR3 is 14 residues. The CDR3 sequence: CASRGRPGPGELFF.

This chain joins TRBV7-6 and TRBJ2-1; TCRdb outputs TRBD1, but without DNA this stays unchecked. This CDR3 is 16 amino acids long. The germline V gene encodes CDR1 SGHVS and CDR2 FNYEAQ. CDR3 amino acids: CASSLRGVKVDNEQFF.

CDR3 protein: CASEDGYNEQFF. The gene calls are TRBV2 and TRBJ2-1. Germline values: CDR1 SNHLY, CDR2 FYNNEI. The CDR3 is 12 amino acids.

The chain links TRBV27 to TRBJ2-7; TCRdb lists TRBD1, though no DNA is available to test this call. The germline gives CDR1 MNHEY, CDR2 SMNVEV (reference sequence). The CDR3 is 15 amino acids. The CDR3 loop reads CASSFRAGGGYEQYF.

The chain joins TRBV12-3 or TRBV12-4 to TRBJ2-7; lacking DNA, the TRBD2 call made by TCRdb goes unchecked. CDR3 length: 14 residues. CDR3 in amino acids: CASSLTSGRHEQYF.

This chain links TRBV9 with TRBJ2-5; the TCRdb D gene call, TRBD2, has no DNA to confirm it. Germline CDR1 and CDR2: SGDLS and YYNGEE. This CDR3 has 14 amino acids. CDR3 in amino acids: CASSERDRRETQYF.

The chain couples TRBV4-3 to TRBJ1-6; TCRdb gives TRBD1 as the D gene, but with no DNA this cannot be confirmed. The V gene's germline CDR1 is LGHNA and CDR2 YSLEER. The CDR3 has 16 residues. CDR3 amino acids: CASSQDRVTGNSPLHF.

V is TRBV6-2 or TRBV6-3 and J is TRBJ1-5. There are 16 residues in the CDR3. Germline V lookup: CDR1 MNHEY, CDR2 SVGEGT. The CDR3 loop is CATDRAVGPFNQPQHF.

This rearrangement joins TRBV13 to TRBJ2-1. The CDR3 loop spans 13 amino acids. The germline V gene encodes CDR1 PRHDT and CDR2 FYEKMQ (reference sequence). The CDR3 region is CASSFWRYNEQFF.

V usage is TRBV29-1 and J usage is TRBJ2-2; the TRBD2 assignment by TCRdb is unverifiable without DNA. Germline V gene sequence: CDR1 SQVTM, CDR2 ANQGSEA. The CDR3 loop spans 17 amino acids. Here the CDR3 reads CSVLGLAGRGDPGELFF.

The V gene is TRBV29-1, the J gene TRBJ2-2. The CDR3 is 12 residues long. Germline lookup yields CDR1 SQVTM and CDR2 ANQGSEA. The CDR3 protein is CSVQMDTGELFF.

This sequence joins TRBV29-1 and TRBJ2-1; as DNA is missing, the TRBD2 call by TCRdb cannot be tested. Germline CDR1 reads SQVTM; CDR2 reads ANQGSEA. This CDR3 comprises 13 residues. This CDR3 reads CSVESGGNNEQFF.